Each of the 26 T cell receptor beta chains below was sequenced from the same sample in a study of patients and donors after allogeneic stem cell transplantation. A single record per CDR3 protein comes from TCRdb applying MiXCR to the RT-PCR reads. The data contain 57,000 or so distinct CDR3 sequences, about an eighth of them singletons. Sequencing was carried out using blood, either unsorted or a sorted T cell fraction (not recorded which). The receptor set was obtained from a human donor who was either an allogeneic HSCT recipient or a stem cell or donor lymphocyte infusion donor (not recorded which). It is not recorded whose cells these are; they may come from a transplant donor.

This clonotype was seen a single time. The chain joins TRBV29-1 to TRBJ2-7; tentatively, D is TRBD2 (5 bases). Per germline, CDR1 SQVTM and CDR2 ANQGSEA. Trimming cost V 5 bases and J 3 bases, with 14 bases left between them. The CDR3 is made up of 13 amino acids. CDR3 amino acids: CSVYHGGVYEQYF. In DNA form, the CDR3 reads TGCAGCGTTTATCATGGAGGAGTCTACGAGCAGTACTTC.

CDR3 DNA: TGCAGCGTCAACGAGGGGGACGGAGAGACCCAGTACTTC. Protein product: CSVNEGDGETQYF. This chain links TRBV29-1 with TRBJ2-5; D may be TRBD1 (6 bases). The CDR3 has 13 residues. Germline-derived CDR1 and CDR2 are SQVTM and ANQGSEA. V gave up 6 bases and J gave up 4 bases, with 15 bases separating them.

The rearrangement joins TRBV27 to TRBJ1-6, with D possibly matching TRBD1 (6 bases). Germline V CDR1 and CDR2: MNHEY, SMNVEV (reference sequence). V lost 6 bases, J lost 1 base, and 13 bases lay in between. The CDR3 consists of 16 residues. The CDR3 sequence: CASRFTGLSYNSPLHF. CDR3 nucleotides: TGTGCCAGCAGATTTACAGGGTTATCCTATAATTCACCCCTCCACTTT.

This clonotype came up many times. V usage is TRBV3-1 and J usage is TRBJ1-1; 8 bases are a match to TRBD1. The CDR3 runs to 14 residues. CDR1 LGHDT and CDR2 YNNKEL come from the germline V gene (reference sequence). V lost 1 base, J lost 7 bases, and 5 bases stayed unmatched. The CDR3 nucleotides are TGTGCCAGCAGCCAAGCGGGGGGACAGGTTGAAGCTTTCTTT. It yields the protein CASSQAGGQVEAFF. The full variable domain, its missing parts supplied by reference TRBV3-1 and TRBJ1-1, is DTAVSQTPKYLVTQMGNDKSIKCEQNLGHDTMYWYKQDSKKFLKIMFSYNNKELIINETVPNRFSPKSPDKAHLNLHINSLELGDSAVYFCASSQAGGQVEAFFGQGTRLTVV.

Only a few counts were recorded for this clonotype. V gene TRBV10-3 combines with J gene TRBJ2-7, with D possibly TRBD1 on 6 matching bases. Per the germline V gene, CDR1 is ENHRY and CDR2 is SYGVKD. V lost 3 bases to trimming and J lost 2 bases, with 11 bases between them. The CDR3 consists of 14 residues. CDR3 loop: CAISDPGHPYEQYF. DNA for the CDR3: TGTGCCATCAGTGATCCGGGACATCCCTACGAGCAGTACTTC.

In this sample, this clonotype turned up a few times. CDR3 DNA sequence: TGTGCCTGGAGATGGGTCGGGTCCTACAATGAGCAGTTCTTC. It translates to CAWRWVGSYNEQFF. V usage is TRBV30 and J usage is TRBJ2-1; D is uncertain. The V end was cut by 3 bases, the J end by 1 base, with 10 bases between. The CDR3 covers 14 residues. Germline V CDR1 and CDR2: GTSNPN, SVGIG (reference sequence).

This clonotype was detected only a few times. V is TRBV10-3 and J is TRBJ2-3; D possibly corresponds to TRBD1 (5 bases). The CDR3 sequence is 14 residues long. Germline loops: CDR1 ENHRY, CDR2 SYGVKD. V shed 7 bases and J shed 0 bases, with 11 bases lying between them. CDR3 nucleotides: TGTGCCATCACCCAGGGCGAGAGCACAGATACGCAGTATTTT. It encodes CAITQGESTDTQYF.

This clonotype was seen a few times. This chain connects TRBV20-1 to TRBJ2-1, with D tentatively TRBD1 or TRBD2 (5 bases each). CDR3 length: 15 amino acids. Per the germline V gene, CDR1 is DFQATT and CDR2 is SNEGSKA (reference sequence). Trimming pared 6 bases from V and 0 bases from J, leaving 15 bases between. DNA for the CDR3: TGCAGTGCGGGGGACGTGACGAGCTCCTACAATGAGCAGTTCTTC. Translating gives CSAGDVTSSYNEQFF.

This clonotype was observed a handful of times. The chain uses TRBV5-5 and TRBJ2-5, with D unresolved. The ends were cut back, 0 bases at V and 1 base at J, with 10 bases in the middle. The CDR3 is 15 residues long. Germline V gives CDR1 SGHKS, CDR2 YYEKEE (reference sequence). DNA of the CDR3: TGTGCCAGCAGCTTGGGGGCGGCACTCCAAGAGACCCAGTACTTC. Translation gives CASSLGAALQETQYF.

This clonotype was picked up a small number of times. The chain links TRBV20-1 to TRBJ2-7, with TRBD2 identical over 13 bases. The CDR3 consists of 14 residues. The V gene end was trimmed by 6 bases and the J gene end by 4 bases; junction bases not matched to a gene: 6. Per the germline V gene, CDR1 is DFQATT and CDR2 is SNEGSKA (reference sequence). The chain's CDR3 is CSATGLAGVYEQYF. CDR3 DNA: TGCAGTGCCACCGGACTAGCGGGGGTATACGAGCAGTACTTC.

Ten or more counts support this clonotype. This chain uses TRBV15 with TRBJ1-2, with TRBD1 as a possible D gene (6 bases). The germline V gene has CDR1 LNHNV and CDR2 YYDKDF (reference sequence). The CDR3 is 16 residues long. V was cut by 5 bases and J by 3 bases, with 19 bases left in between. This chain's CDR3 is CATSVWGGPADYGYTF. The CDR3 nucleotides read TGTGCCACCAGCGTTTGGGGGGGCCCTGCGGACTATGGCTACACCTTC.

Of note for this clonotype: The junction departs from the called germline gene at one end, perhaps through a read error. The chain couples TRBV7-7 to TRBJ2-7, with 9 bases aligning to TRBD1. This CDR3 has 15 amino acids. The germline gives CDR1 SSHAT, CDR2 FNYEAQ (reference sequence). The CDR3 nucleotides are TGTGCTAGCAGCTTAGGACAGGGGTTCGGCTACGAGCAGTACTTC. It translates to CASSLGQGFGYEQYF.

The chain uses TRBV6-2 or TRBV6-3 and TRBJ2-1, with unresolved D. The CDR3 has 13 amino acids. Per germline, CDR1 MNHEY and CDR2 SVGEGT. Trimming stripped 2 bases from V and 7 bases from J, with 9 bases between. This CDR3 reads CASSYPGPNEQFF. DNA of the CDR3: TGTGCCAGCAGTTACCCGGGTCCAAATGAGCAGTTCTTC.

This chain links TRBV27 with TRBJ2-2; D gene uncertain. Between the trimmed V and J ends, which lost 8 bases and 4 bases, there was a span of 8 bases. CDR3 length: 12 amino acids. Germline V gives CDR1 MNHEY, CDR2 SMNVEV (reference sequence). CDR3 sequence: CASSGITGELFF. Here the CDR3 DNA reads TGTGCCAGCTCCGGCATCACCGGGGAGCTGTTTTTT.

This clonotype occurred many times. The V call is TRBV6-2 or TRBV6-3, the J call TRBJ2-7; D might be TRBD1 (5 bases). V was shortened by 7 bases and J by 2 bases, with 15 bases between the two germline ends. There are 14 residues in the CDR3. In germline, CDR1 is MNHEY, CDR2 SVGEGT. CDR3: CASTSPTATYEQYF. The CDR3, as DNA: TGTGCCAGCACCAGCCCGACAGCCACCTACGAGCAGTACTTC.

V and J are TRBV7-6 and TRBJ2-1, with TRBD2 matching over 7 bases. This CDR3 contains 16 residues. Germline values: CDR1 SGHVS, CDR2 FNYEAQ. J was trimmed by 3 bases and V by 4 bases; bases with no gene match: 9. The CDR3 DNA sequence: TGTGCCAGCAGCTCTCGGGGGGACTCGGACTACAATGAGCAGTTCTTC. Translation gives CASSSRGDSDYNEQFF.

This clonotype was detected only a few times. The chain carries TRBV6-6 and TRBJ1-5; 7 bases match TRBD1. With 6 bases clipped from V and 3 bases from J, the junction kept 8 bases outside the gene matches. Germline V gene data show CDR1 as MNHNY and CDR2 as SVGAGI (reference sequence). The CDR3 totals 15 residues. The CDR3, as DNA: TGTGCCAGCAGACCCATCGGACAGGACAATCAGCCCCAGCATTTT. Protein product: CASRPIGQDNQPQHF.

This clonotype was recorded at least ten times. The V and J genes are TRBV12-3 or TRBV12-4 and TRBJ2-7; either TRBD1 or TRBD2 may supply D (5 bases each). The ends were cut back, 7 bases at V and 4 bases at J, with 14 bases in the middle. The CDR3 is made up of 13 amino acids. CDR3 region: CASTGPGPYEQYF. The CDR3 region has the DNA TGTGCCAGCACTGGCCCGGGACCTTACGAGCAGTACTTC.

This clonotype showed up just a few times. This chain joins TRBV5-4 and TRBJ2-2, with D tentatively TRBD1 or TRBD2 (5 bases each). The CDR3 is 15 residues long. Germline CDR1 SGHNT, CDR2 YYREEE (reference sequence). The V end lost 3 bases, the J end lost 1 base, and 10 bases lay between the germline ends. The CDR3 protein is CASSSGTENTGELFF. In DNA form, the CDR3 reads TGTGCCAGCAGCTCAGGGACGGAGAACACCGGGGAGCTGTTTTTT. Full variable domain (rest looked up from reference TRBV5-4 and TRBJ2-2): ETGVTQSPTHLIKTRGQQVTLRCSSQSGHNTVSWYQQALGQGPQFIFQYYREEENGRGNFPPRFSGLQFPNYSSELNVNALELDDSALYLCASSSGTENTGELFFGEGSRLTVL.

The CDR3 bases are TGCAGTGCTACCTTACAGGGGGAGACCCAGTACTTC. Its translation: CSATLQGETQYF. The V call is TRBV20-1, the J call TRBJ2-5; 7 positions match TRBD1. This CDR3 has 12 amino acids. Germline CDR1 reads DFQATT; CDR2 reads SNEGSKA (reference sequence). After removal of 4 bases from V and 5 bases from J, the junction contained 4 bases not matched to a gene.

The chain has TRBV14 and TRBJ2-1; 10 nucleotides agree with TRBD2. The CDR3 extends over 15 amino acids. The ends lost 6 bases at V and 9 bases at J; junction bases unmatched: 11. Germline-derived CDR1 and CDR2 are SGHDN and FVKESK. CDR3 sequence reads: CASRSLLAGVSEQFF. CDR3 DNA: TGTGCCAGCAGAAGTCTTCTAGCGGGAGTCAGTGAGCAGTTCTTC.

At least ten counts were recorded for this clonotype. The chain uses TRBV5-1 and TRBJ2-1; 8 nucleotides match TRBD2. CDR3 length: 12 amino acids. CDR1 and CDR2 (germline): SGHRS, YFSETQ. V dropped 3 bases and J dropped 16; count of bases not matched to a gene: 9. The CDR3, as DNA: TGCGCCAGCAGCTCCACTAGCGGACGGTGCTTCTTC. It is translated as CASSSTSGRCFF. Filled out from reference TRBV5-1 and TRBJ2-1, the complete variable domain reads KAGVTQTPRYLIKTRGQQVTLSCSPISGHRSVSWYQQTPGQGLQFLFEYFSETQRNKGNFPGRFSGRQFSNSRSEMNVSTLELGDSALYLCASSSTSGRCFFGPGTRLTVL.

The chain has TRBV7-9 and TRBJ2-3, with D possibly TRBD1 on 5 matching bases. Per germline, CDR1 SEHNR and CDR2 FQNEAQ (reference sequence). V was cut by 2 bases and J by 4 bases, with 10 bases left in between. The CDR3 length is 14 residues. CDR3 bases: TGTGCCAGCAGCTTACTACAGGTCGCAGATACGCAGTATTTT. It specifies CASSLLQVADTQYF.

This clonotype was observed a handful of times. This sequence joins TRBV27 and TRBJ1-4; tentatively, D is TRBD1 (5 bases). Trimming took 5 bases from V and 8 from J, leaving 18 bases between them. There are 15 residues in the CDR3. CDR1 is MNHEY and CDR2 is SMNVEV in the germline V gene (reference sequence). The CDR3 loop reads CASSQGTARGEKLFF. The CDR3 bases are TGTGCCAGCAGTCAAGGGACCGCCCGGGGCGAAAAACTGTTTTTT. The whole variable domain, remainder taken from reference TRBV27 and TRBJ1-4, is EAQVTQNPRYLITVTGKKLTVTCSQNMNHEYMSWYRQDPGLGLRQIYYSMNVEVTDKGDVPEGYKVSRKEKRNFPLILESPSPNQTSLYFCASSQGTARGEKLFFGSGTQLSVL.

On this clonotype itself: This clone may be a read error of a much larger clone one base away. V is TRBV4-2 and J is TRBJ1-1; unclear D gene. The CDR3 loop spans 15 amino acids. Germline CDR1 reads LGHNA; CDR2 reads YNFKEQ. V lost 1 base and J 1 base, leaving 10 bases between the germline ends. CDR3 amino acids: CASSQGEGKNTEAFF. The CDR3 nucleotides are TGTGCCAGCAGCCAAGGTGAAGGAAAGAACACTGAAGCTTTCTTT.

This clonotype appeared a few times. The chain links TRBV12-3 or TRBV12-4 to TRBJ2-4, with D unresolved. Trimming cost V 2 bases and J 8 bases, with 10 bases left between them. There are 13 residues in the CDR3. CDR3 in DNA: TGTGCCAGCAGTTTATATAGTGGGGACATTCAGTACTTC. As protein: CASSLYSGDIQYF.